One T cell receptor beta chain is described in this entry. Its antigen remains unknown. Premalignant or tumor cells were enriched by macro-dissection after pathologic assessment. This sample was taken from a study of immune evolution from preneoplasia to lung adenocarcinoma. General study points: Top clone share appeared to fall from AAH through AIS, MIA, adenocarcinoma.

Measured with immunoSEQ multiplex PCR; TCRdb has only the in-frame clones, and not every one. The repertoire consists of over 30,000 clones, with roughly four fifths occurring once and the leading ten covering 5.5% to 7.5%. This CDR3 spans 16 amino acids. V was shortened by 0 bases and J by 0 bases, with 12 bases between the two germline ends. Germline V gene sequence: CDR1 MGHRA, CDR2 YSYEKL. Sequencing input: FFPE invasive lung adenocarcinoma tissue. The V and J genes are TRBV4-1 and TRBJ2-7; D is undetermined. The sequence derives from a person in their sixties with lung adenocarcinoma. The CDR3 loop reads CASSQERSQASYEQYF. CDR3 sequence (DNA): TGCGCCAGCAGCCAAGAGCGAAGCCAAGCCTCCTACGAGCAGTACTTC.